This T cell receptor (beta chain) originates from a study of human T cells and chemical hapten exposure. On the study more broadly: Skin of the upper inner arm, around 2 cm by around 2 cm, received 2% DPC for sensitization. Chiefly women, the patients showed alopecia areata, totalis or universalis. General study points: Among TCRs, those above 1 in 1000 frequency were unaffected by DPC sensitization. PT1 expanded TCR counts correlated positively with patch test score.

Turning to this clonotype: The antigen is undetermined. A much larger clonotype is one base distant, so this may be a read error.

Time point indicated: patch test 3, about 24 weeks after DPC sensitization. Treatment in this sample: therapeutic diphenylcyclopropenone sensitization with weekly scalp DPC. TCRdb re-called the RACE reads with MiXCR, one entry per CDR3 protein. The sample carries approximately 71,000 distinct CDR3 sequences, 11% recorded once. V was trimmed by 4 bases and J by 5 bases, leaving 13 bases between them. The CDR3 totals 14 residues. Germline loops: CDR1 SGHTA, CDR2 FQGNSA. The input for sequencing was whole blood, taken in connection with sensitization to the hapten diphenylcyclopropenone (DPC). The gene calls are TRBV7-2 and TRBJ2-3, with D maybe TRBD2 (5 bases). The receptor comes from a woman between 45 and 60 years old with alopecia areata. Some clones in this sample may be carry-over from other donors' samples. The CDR3 reads CASSSLWRVDTQYF. The CDR3 DNA is TGTGCCAGCAGCTCCCTCTGGCGGGTAGATACGCAGTATTTT.